This entry is about one TCR beta chain. This sample stems from a study of T-cell memory formation after mild COVID-19. The TCR alpha and TCR beta cDNA libraries, bearing sample barcodes and UMIs, were generated by 5'RACE using constant-segment primers. Via MiXCR, TCRdb re-called the 5' RACE reads, giving one row per CDR3 protein. The table has about 210,000 distinct CDR3 sequences, under 30% seen once. The germline gives CDR1 ENHRY, CDR2 SYGVKD. This CDR3 region has 14 residues. The V segment lost 10 bases and the J segment 6 bases; nucleotides outside the gene matches: 15. The clonotype comes from an adult woman who had mild COVID-19 (a few samples of this study predate the infection). Cell type and time point are not known. The sample was PBMCs or a T cell subset sorted from them (not recorded which). The rearrangement uses TRBV10-3 and TRBJ2-7; 7 bases align to TRBD1. In DNA, the CDR3 is TGTGCCACCGACCCAGAGACAGGGTTCTCCGAGCAGTACTTC. As protein: CATDPETGFSEQYF.